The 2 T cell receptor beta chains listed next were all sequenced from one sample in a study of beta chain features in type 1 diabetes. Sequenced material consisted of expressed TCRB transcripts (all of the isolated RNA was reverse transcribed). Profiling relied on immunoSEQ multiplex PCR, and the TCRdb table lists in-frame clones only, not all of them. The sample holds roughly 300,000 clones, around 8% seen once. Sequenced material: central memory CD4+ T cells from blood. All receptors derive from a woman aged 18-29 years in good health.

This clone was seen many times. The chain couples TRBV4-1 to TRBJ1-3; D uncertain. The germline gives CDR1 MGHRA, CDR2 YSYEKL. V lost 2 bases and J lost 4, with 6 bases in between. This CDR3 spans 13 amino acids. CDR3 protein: CASSQLVGNTIYF. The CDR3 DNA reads TGCGCCAGCAGCCAACTGGTAGGAAACACCATATATTTT.

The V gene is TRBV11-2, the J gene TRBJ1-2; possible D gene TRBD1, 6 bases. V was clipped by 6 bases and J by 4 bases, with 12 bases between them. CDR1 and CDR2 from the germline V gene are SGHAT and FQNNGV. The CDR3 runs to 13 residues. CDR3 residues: CASSSGQLYGYTF. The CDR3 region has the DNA TGTGCCAGCAGTTCCGGACAGCTCTATGGCTACACCTTC.